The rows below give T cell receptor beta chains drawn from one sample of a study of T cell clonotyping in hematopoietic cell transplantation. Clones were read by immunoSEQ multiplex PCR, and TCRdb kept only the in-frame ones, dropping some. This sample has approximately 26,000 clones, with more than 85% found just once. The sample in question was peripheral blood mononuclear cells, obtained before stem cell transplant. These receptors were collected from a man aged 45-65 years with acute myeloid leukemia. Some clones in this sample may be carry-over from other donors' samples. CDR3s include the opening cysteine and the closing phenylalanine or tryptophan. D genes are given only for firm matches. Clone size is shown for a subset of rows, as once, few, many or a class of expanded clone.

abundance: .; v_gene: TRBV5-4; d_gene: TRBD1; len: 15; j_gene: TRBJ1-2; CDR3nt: TGTGCCAGCAGCTCCCAGGGAGGGGGCCACTATGGCTACACCTTC; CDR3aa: CASSSQGGGHYGYTF
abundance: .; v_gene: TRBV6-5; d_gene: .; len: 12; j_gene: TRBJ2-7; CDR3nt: TGTGCCAGCACCTCGGGGGTCTACGAGCAGTACTTC; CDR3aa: CASTSGVYEQYF
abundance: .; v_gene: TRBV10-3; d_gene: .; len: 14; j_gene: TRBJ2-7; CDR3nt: TGTGCCATTCAACCGGGACTTGGGGGCTACGAGCAGTACTTC; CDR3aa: CAIQPGLGGYEQYF
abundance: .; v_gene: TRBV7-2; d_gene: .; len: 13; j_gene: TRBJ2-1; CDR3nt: TGTGCCAGCAGCTTAGCCCGGCTGGATGAGCAGTTCTTC; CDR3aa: CASSLARLDEQFF
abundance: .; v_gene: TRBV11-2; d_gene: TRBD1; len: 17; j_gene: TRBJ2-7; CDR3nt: TGTGCCAGCAGCGACGGGACAGGGGGCCTGGGGAGATACGAGCAGTACTTC; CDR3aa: CASSDGTGGLGRYEQYF
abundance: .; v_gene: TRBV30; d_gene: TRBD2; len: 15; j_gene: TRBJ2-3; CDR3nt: TGTGCCTGGAGTGGATTAGCGGGAGCTGGAGATACGCAGTATTTT; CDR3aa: CAWSGLAGAGDTQYF
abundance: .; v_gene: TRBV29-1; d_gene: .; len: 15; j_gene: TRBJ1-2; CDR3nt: TGCAGCGTTGAGGGATCGACGACCCCTAACTATGGCTACACCTTC; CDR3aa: CSVEGSTTPNYGYTF
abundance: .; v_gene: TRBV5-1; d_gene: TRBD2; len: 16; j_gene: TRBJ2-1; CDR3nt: TGCGCCAGCAGCTTGGGACTAGCGGGGGGGCCCAATGAGCAGTTCTTC; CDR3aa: CASSLGLAGGPNEQFF
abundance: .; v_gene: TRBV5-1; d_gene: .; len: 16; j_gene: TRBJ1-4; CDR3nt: TGCGCCAGCAGCTTGTCACCTGCGGGGGGCGGTGAAAAACTGTTTTTT; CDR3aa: CASSLSPAGGGEKLFF
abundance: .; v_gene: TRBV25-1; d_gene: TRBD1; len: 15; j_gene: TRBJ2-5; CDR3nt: TGTGCCAGCAGTCCCCGACAGGGGGCGGGGGAGACCCAGTACTTC; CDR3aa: CASSPRQGAGETQYF
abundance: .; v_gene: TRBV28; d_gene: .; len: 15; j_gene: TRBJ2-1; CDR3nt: TGTGCCAGCACCCGGGGCGCCAGACGTGTGAGTGAGCAGTTCTTC; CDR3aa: CASTRGARRVSEQFF
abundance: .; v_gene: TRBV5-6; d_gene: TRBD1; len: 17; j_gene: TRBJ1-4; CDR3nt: TGTGCCAGCAGCTCCGATTATTTAACAGGGGGCGACGAAAAACTGTTTTTT; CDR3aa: CASSSDYLTGGDEKLFF
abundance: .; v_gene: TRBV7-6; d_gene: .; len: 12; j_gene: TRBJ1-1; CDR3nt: TGTGCCAGCAGCTCCGACCGACTGGAAGCTTTCTTT; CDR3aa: CASSSDRLEAFF
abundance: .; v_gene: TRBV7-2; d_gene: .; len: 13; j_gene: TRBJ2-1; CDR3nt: TGTGCCAGCAGCCTAATGGGGCAGAATGAGCAGTTCTTC; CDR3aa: CASSLMGQNEQFF
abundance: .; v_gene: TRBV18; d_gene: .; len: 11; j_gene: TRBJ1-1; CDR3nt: TGTGCCAGCTCACCGGGAGTTGAAGCTTTCTTT; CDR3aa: CASSPGVEAFF
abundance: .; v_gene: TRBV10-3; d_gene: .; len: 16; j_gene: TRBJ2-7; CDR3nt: TGTGCCATCAGTGGATTTCTGGGCAGGCAAGACTACGAGCAGTACTTC; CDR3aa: CAISGFLGRQDYEQYF
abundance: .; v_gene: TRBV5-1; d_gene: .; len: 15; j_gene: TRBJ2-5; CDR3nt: TGCGCCAGCAGCCTAGAGGGGTCGGACTGGGAGACCCAGTACTTC; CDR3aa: CASSLEGSDWETQYF
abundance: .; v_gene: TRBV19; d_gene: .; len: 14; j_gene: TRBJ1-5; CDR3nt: TGTGCCACCTCACGCGGCAGGCTAGGTCAGCCCCAGCATTTT; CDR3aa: CATSRGRLGQPQHF
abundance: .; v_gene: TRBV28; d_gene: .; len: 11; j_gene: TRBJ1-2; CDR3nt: TGTGCCAGCAGGGCAGGGGTAGGCTACACCTTC; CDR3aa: CASRAGVGYTF
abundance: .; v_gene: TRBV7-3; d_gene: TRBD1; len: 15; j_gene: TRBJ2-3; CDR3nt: TGTGCCAGCAGCCCCGACAGGGTCAGCACAGATACGCAGTATTTT; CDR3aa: CASSPDRVSTDTQYF
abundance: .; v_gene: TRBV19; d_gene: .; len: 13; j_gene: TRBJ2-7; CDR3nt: TGTGCCAGTAGTAACCGACATTTCTACGAGCAGTACTTC; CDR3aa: CASSNRHFYEQYF
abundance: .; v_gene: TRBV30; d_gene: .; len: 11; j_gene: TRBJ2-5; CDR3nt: TGTGCCTGGGGCCTGAAAGAGACCCAGTACTTC; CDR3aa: CAWGLKETQYF
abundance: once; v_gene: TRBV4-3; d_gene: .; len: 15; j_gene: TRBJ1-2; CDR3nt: TGCGCCAGCAGCCAAGATGGGAGGGACGTCGATGGCTACACCTTC; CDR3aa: CASSQDGRDVDGYTF
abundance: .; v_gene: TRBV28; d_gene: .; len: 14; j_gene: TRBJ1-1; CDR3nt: TGTGCCAGCAGTTTAAGGAGATTGAACACTGAAGCTTTCTTT; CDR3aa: CASSLRRLNTEAFF
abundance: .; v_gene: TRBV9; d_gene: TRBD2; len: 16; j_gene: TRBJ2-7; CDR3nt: TGTGCCAGCAGCCCCCATAGCGGGGGGGCCGTTGGTGTGCAGTACTTC; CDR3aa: CASSPHSGGAVGVQYF
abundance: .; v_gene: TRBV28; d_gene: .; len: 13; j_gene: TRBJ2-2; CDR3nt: TGTGCCAGCAGTTTAATGGGTGACGGGGAGCTGTTTTTT; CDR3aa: CASSLMGDGELFF
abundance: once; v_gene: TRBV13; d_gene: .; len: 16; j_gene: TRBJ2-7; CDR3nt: TGTGCCAGCAGCCAGGGGATCGGGGGGCGCTTCCACGAGCAGTACTTC; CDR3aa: CASSQGIGGRFHEQYF
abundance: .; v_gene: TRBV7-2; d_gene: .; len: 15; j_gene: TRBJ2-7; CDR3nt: TGTGCCAGCAGCTTAGATCCGGGGGACCCCTACGAGCAGTACTTC; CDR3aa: CASSLDPGDPYEQYF
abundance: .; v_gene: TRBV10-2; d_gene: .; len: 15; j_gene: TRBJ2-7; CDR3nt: TGCGCCAGCAGTGAGTCGAGGGACATCCGCTACGAGCAGTACTTC; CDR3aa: CASSESRDIRYEQYF
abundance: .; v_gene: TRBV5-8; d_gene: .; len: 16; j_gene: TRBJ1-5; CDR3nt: TGTGCCAGCAGCTTAGGGTCGGGGACAAGTAATCAGCCCCAGCATTTT; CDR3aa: CASSLGSGTSNQPQHF
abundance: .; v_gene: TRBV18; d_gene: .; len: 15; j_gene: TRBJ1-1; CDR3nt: TGTGCCAGCTCACCAGGGGTCTCCCCGGACACTGAAGCTTTCTTT; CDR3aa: CASSPGVSPDTEAFF
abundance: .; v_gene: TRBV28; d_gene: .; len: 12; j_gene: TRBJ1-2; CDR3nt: TGTGCCAGCAGACAAGGCCACTATGGCTACACCTTC; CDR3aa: CASRQGHYGYTF
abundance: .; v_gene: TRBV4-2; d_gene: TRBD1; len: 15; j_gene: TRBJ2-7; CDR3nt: TGTGCCAGCAGCCAAGCCGGGACAGAAGAGTACGAGCAGTACTTC; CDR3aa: CASSQAGTEEYEQYF
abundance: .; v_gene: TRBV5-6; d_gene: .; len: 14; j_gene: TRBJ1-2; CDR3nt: TGTGCCAGCAGCTTGGTAGGCGAAAACTATGGCTACACCTTC; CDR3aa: CASSLVGENYGYTF
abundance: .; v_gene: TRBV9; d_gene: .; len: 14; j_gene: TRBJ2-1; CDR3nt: TGTGCCAGCAGCTCCCTCGGCTCCTACAATGAGCAGTTCTTC; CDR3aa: CASSSLGSYNEQFF
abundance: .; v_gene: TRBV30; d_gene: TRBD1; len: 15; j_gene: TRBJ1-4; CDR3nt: TGTGCCTGGAGTTTTTCAGGGGGCCTTAATGAAAAACTGTTTTTT; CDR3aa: CAWSFSGGLNEKLFF
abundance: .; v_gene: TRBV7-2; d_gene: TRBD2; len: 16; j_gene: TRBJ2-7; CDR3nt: TGTGCCAGCAGCTTTAGCGGGGGGGCCACTGGATACGAGCAGTACTTC; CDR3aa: CASSFSGGATGYEQYF
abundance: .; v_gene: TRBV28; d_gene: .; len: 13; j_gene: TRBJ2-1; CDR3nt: TGTGCCAGCAGTTTTTCTGGGTACAATGAGCAGTTCTTC; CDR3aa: CASSFSGYNEQFF
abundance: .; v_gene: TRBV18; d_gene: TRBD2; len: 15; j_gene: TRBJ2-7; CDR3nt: TGTGCCAGCTCCCCTAGCGGGAGGGCAGGCTACGAGCAGTACTTC; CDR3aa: CASSPSGRAGYEQYF
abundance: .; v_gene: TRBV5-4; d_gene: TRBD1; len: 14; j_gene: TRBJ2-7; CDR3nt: TGTGCCAGCAGCTTCGGGACAGGGGGTTACGAGCAGTACTTC; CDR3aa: CASSFGTGGYEQYF
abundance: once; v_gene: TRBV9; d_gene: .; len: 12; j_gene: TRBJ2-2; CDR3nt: TGTGCCAGCAGCGGGGACACCGGGGAGCTGTTTTTT; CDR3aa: CASSGDTGELFF
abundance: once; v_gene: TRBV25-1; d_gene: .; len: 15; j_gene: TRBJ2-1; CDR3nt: TGTGCCAGCAGCGCTAGCGATAAGGGAGACAATGAGCAGTTCTTC; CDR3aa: CASSASDKGDNEQFF
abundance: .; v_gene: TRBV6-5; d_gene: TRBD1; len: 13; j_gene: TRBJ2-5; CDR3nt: TGTGCCAGCACCCCGGGCAGGGGGGAGACCCAGTACTTC; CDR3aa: CASTPGRGETQYF
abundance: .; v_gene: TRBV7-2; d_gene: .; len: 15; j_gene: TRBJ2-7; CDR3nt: TGTGCCAGCAGCCCCATTTGGGACGACTCCTACGAGCAGTACTTC; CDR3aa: CASSPIWDDSYEQYF
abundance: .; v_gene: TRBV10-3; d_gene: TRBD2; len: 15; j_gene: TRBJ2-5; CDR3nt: TGTGCCATCAGTGAGTCGGGACTAGATCAAGAGACCCAGTACTTC; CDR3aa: CAISESGLDQETQYF
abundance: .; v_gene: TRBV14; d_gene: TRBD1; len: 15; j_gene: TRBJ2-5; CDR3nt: TGTGCCAGCAGTCGCGACAGGGCAGGACAAGAGACCCAGTACTTC; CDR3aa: CASSRDRAGQETQYF
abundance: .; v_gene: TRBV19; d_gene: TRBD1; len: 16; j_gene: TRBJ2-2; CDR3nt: TGTGCCAGTAGTACCGGACAGGGGGCAGGGACCGGGGAGCTGTTTTTT; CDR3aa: CASSTGQGAGTGELFF